The 3 T cell receptor beta chains presented below share a single source sample, sequenced in a study of pediatric ulcerative colitis. Some clones are missing from TCRdb's copy, which holds only in-frame ones; the method was immunoSEQ multiplex PCR. The profile shows 36,000 or so clones, around 73% of them singletons. One to two pinch biopsies were taken from the rectum during colonoscopy. The sample comprised gut tissue. Every receptor here comes from a boy aged 5-17 years with moderate ulcerative colitis.

This clone was recorded a few times. CDR3: CASRDYDEQYF. The CDR3 DNA reads TGTGCCAGCAGGGATTACGACGAGCAGTACTTC. The rearrangement links TRBV28 to TRBJ2-7; D remains unclear. Trimming shortened V by 6 bases and J by 5 bases, and 8 bases separated the two germline ends. The CDR3 contains 11 residues. Germline V gene data show CDR1 as MDHEN and CDR2 as SYDVKM.

This rearrangement joins TRBV18 to TRBJ2-5; 15 bases are a match to TRBD2. Per germline, CDR1 KGHSH and CDR2 LQKENI. V was clipped by 3 bases and J by 4 bases; unmatched bases: 3. There are 16 residues in the CDR3. The CDR3 DNA reads as TGTGCCAGCTCACCTACGGGACTAGCGGGAGGAGAGACCCAGTACTTC. This translates into CASSPTGLAGGETQYF. The variable domain in full, completed from reference TRBV18 and TRBJ2-5, reads NAGVMQNPRHLVRRRGQEARLRCSPMKGHSHVYWYRQLPEEGLKFMVYLQKENIIDESGMPKERFSAEFPKEGPSILRIQQVVRGDSAAYFCASSPTGLAGGETQYFGPGTRLLVL.

V gene TRBV9 combines with J gene TRBJ1-3, with D unclear. The CDR3 contains 14 residues. Trimming left V 0 bases short and J 4 bases short, with 8 bases between. Germline values: CDR1 SGDLS, CDR2 YYNGEE. The CDR3 DNA sequence: TGTGCCAGCAGCGTAGAAGGGAGAGGAAACACCATATATTTT. It is translated as CASSVEGRGNTIYF.